One TCR beta chain is described in this entry. Its antigen is still unknown. In making diagnoses, clinical symptoms, serum thyroxine and TRAb, thyroid ultrasound and orbital computed tomography were all used. The record originates from a study of T cells in Graves' hyperthyroidism and ophthalmopathy. Study-level results: It was a median around 6 months before onset that the model predicted ophthalmopathy. Expanded thyroid clonotypes (above 0.001) were mostly also found in blood. Using 13 V-J features, a model discriminated ophthalmopathy from stable hyperthyroidism.

RNA transcripts yielded amplified TCR beta CDR3 regions. The HTBI set primed first-round TCR CDR3 RT-PCR. One entry per CDR3 protein, called by TCRdb with MiXCR from the multiplex PCR reads. The sample shows a few hundred thousand distinct CDR3 sequences, about 45% of them seen only once. CDR1 is MNHNS and CDR2 is SASEGT in the germline V gene. Trimming cost V 6 bases and J 0 bases, with 12 bases left between them. This CDR3 is 15 amino acids long. Sequencing was done on a sample of peripheral blood or thyroid tissue (not recorded which). This receptor was identified in an adult woman with Graves' disease, either hyperthyroidism or ophthalmopathy (not recorded which). V and J are TRBV6-1 and TRBJ1-3; D ambiguous. The CDR3 DNA reads as TGTGCCAGCAGAGGGAAACCGAGCTCTGGAAACACCATATATTTT. The encoded protein is CASRGKPSSGNTIYF.